The table lists the clone carrying this T cell receptor (beta chain) with many counts. What it binds is not known. This sample was included in a study of T cell repertoires in cytomegalovirus infection. On the study more broadly: Selection of CMV epitopes for the study included recently identified HLA-C-restricted and well-studied HLA-B-restricted ones. Signatures in public TCR beta sequences pointed to both CMV infection and matching HLA type. Points from the study as a whole: HLA-C-restricted CMV-specific TCR beta clonotypes prevailed in the ex vivo response. There were carriers of CMV plus the relevant HLA, and cumulative public TCR beta family frequency identified them.

TCRdb reprocessed the reads via MiXCR and lists one record per CDR3 protein. The data contain about 830,000 distinct CDR3 sequences, about 31% of them singletons. Trimming removed 8 bases from V and 4 bases from J, with 8 bases in between. The CDR3 totals 12 residues. From germline, CDR1 is MRHNA and CDR2 SNTAGT. This receptor was taken from a human donor in good health (CMV status not recorded). Some clones in this sample may be carry-over from other donors' samples. Material: cultured CD8+ T cells from PBMCs, obtained from culture after CMV antigen stimulation. The chain is built from TRBV6-4 and TRBJ1-4; weak D call: TRBD1 (5 bases). The chain's CDR3 is CASRGLNEKLFF. The CDR3, as DNA: TGTGCCAGCCGGGGCCTTAATGAAAAACTGTTTTTT.